This T cell receptor beta chain stems from a study of cytomegalovirus exposure and HLA in healthy donors. Whole-study findings and limits: The authors enumerated around 150 TCR beta chains as linked to cytomegalovirus. A few chains linked to CMV were shown in vitro to be specific for CMV antigens. Follow-up analysis later connected one missense variant in DCLRE1C with trimming of TCR beta V- and J-genes.

This clone was recorded a few times. Its antigen is not known. The primer mix had 60 Vbeta and 13 Jbeta primers. Generated by immunoSEQ multiplex PCR, the TCRdb table keeps only in-frame clones and is missing some. Here the sample spans 220,000 or so clones, about 74% being singletons. The clonotype was recovered from a woman in her thirties in good health and CMV-seronegative. Source material: PBMCs.

CDR3 DNA sequence: TGTGCCGTTAGCGGGAGGGCTCCCTACGAGCAGTACTTC. Its translation: CAVSGRAPYEQYF. The chain recombines TRBV10-3 with TRBJ2-7; 11 bases line up with TRBD2. The germline V gene encodes CDR1 ENHRY and CDR2 SYGVKD. The CDR3 contains 13 residues. The J segment lost 2 bases and the V segment lost 11 bases, leaving 5 bases of the junction unmatched.